The 17 T cell receptor beta chains below were found in one sample sequenced in a study of T-cell memory formation after mild COVID-19. Each CDR3 protein gets one entry after TCRdb re-called the 5' RACE reads with MiXCR. The table lists approximately 240,000 distinct CDR3 sequences, roughly 15% of them singletons. The sequenced material came from PBMCs or a T cell subset sorted from them (not recorded which). The origin of the receptors is a man aged 18 to 35 who had mild COVID-19 (a few samples of this study predate the infection). Cell type and time point are not known.

The V gene is TRBV7-9, the J gene TRBJ1-2; no clear D. The germline CDR1 and CDR2 sequences are SEHNR and FQNEAQ (reference sequence). The CDR3 is 13 residues long. V lost 6 bases, J lost 4 bases, and 12 bases lay in between. The CDR3 DNA reads TGTGCCAGCAGAAGGGCCCAGAGCTATGGCTACACCTTC. Protein: CASRRAQSYGYTF.

The chain couples TRBV5-1 to TRBJ1-2; no clear D. This CDR3 region has 12 residues. Germline CDR1 reads SGHRS; CDR2 reads YFSETQ. Trimming stripped 1 base from V and 8 bases from J, with 9 bases between. CDR3 sequence (DNA): TGCGCCAGCAGCTTGACTCTCGGCGGCTACACCTTC. This codes for CASSLTLGGYTF.

This clonotype has only a few counts. The chain is built from TRBV5-1 and TRBJ2-3; D is ambiguous. The CDR3 runs to 14 residues. Per the germline V gene, CDR1 is SGHRS and CDR2 is YFSETQ. Trimming removed 0 bases at V and 4 bases at J, with 9 bases between. CDR3: CASSLAERADTQYF. DNA for the CDR3: TGCGCCAGCAGCTTGGCCGAACGCGCAGATACGCAGTATTTT.

J is TRBJ2-2 and V is TRBV7-2, with 10 bases matching TRBD1. The germline V gene has CDR1 SGHTA and CDR2 FQGNSA. The CDR3 covers 16 residues. V trimming: 5 bases; J trimming: 8 bases; junction bases outside the gene matches: 11. DNA for the CDR3: TGTGCCAGCAGCCTAGTGCCCGGGACAGGGGAAGGGGAGCTGTTTTTT. This translates into CASSLVPGTGEGELFF.

This chain links TRBV10-3 with TRBJ2-7; 8 bases are shared with TRBD2. CDR3 length: 17 amino acids. Germline CDR1 reads ENHRY; CDR2 reads SYGVKD. J gave up 4 bases and V 3 bases, and 14 bases lay outside the gene matches. The CDR3 sequence: CAISDSAGVSNLYEQYV. CDR3 DNA: TGTGCCATCAGTGACTCAGCGGGGGTTAGTAACCTATACGAGCAGTACGTC.

This clonotype was picked up a small number of times. The chain uses TRBV7-2 and TRBJ2-2, with 13 bases identical to TRBD2. The trim removed 3 bases at V and 7 bases at J, leaving 8 bases unmatched. The CDR3 runs 17 residues. The germline CDR1 and CDR2 sequences are SGHTA and FQGNSA. CDR3 in amino acids: CASSLGGLAGFVGELFF. Here the CDR3 DNA reads TGTGCCAGCAGCTTGGGGGGACTAGCGGGGTTCGTCGGGGAGCTGTTTTTT.

This clonotype has a handful of counts. V and J are TRBV7-2 and TRBJ2-3; D unclear. Germline lookup yields CDR1 SGHTA and CDR2 FQGNSA. CDR3 length: 15 amino acids. The V end was cut by 2 bases, the J end by 8 bases, with 17 bases between. This CDR3 reads CASSLLAGTDGTQYF. CDR3 nucleotide sequence: TGTGCCAGCAGCTTATTGGCAGGCACTGATGGTACGCAGTATTTT.

The chain employs TRBV5-6 and TRBJ1-1, with a weak D call TRBD1 (6 bases). Germline values: CDR1 SGHDT, CDR2 YYEEEE. The V end was cut by 7 bases, the J end by 1 base, with 11 bases between. This CDR3 comprises 13 residues. The CDR3 reads CASHRDTNTEAFF. CDR3 coding DNA: TGTGCCAGCCACCGGGACACGAACACTGAAGCTTTCTTT.

In this sample, this clonotype turned up a few times. The J gene is TRBJ2-5, the V gene TRBV4-3; a weak D match, TRBD1 (6 bases). This CDR3 is built from 17 residues. Germline V gene sequence: CDR1 LGHNA, CDR2 YSLEER. The V end was cut by 4 bases, the J end by 2 bases, with 20 bases between. This CDR3 reads CASSPLGPGQSQETQYF. The DNA for the CDR3 is TGCGCCAGCAGCCCCCTAGGGCCGGGACAATCACAAGAGACCCAGTACTTC.

V gene TRBV19 combines with J gene TRBJ1-6, with TRBD1 identical over 8 bases. Germline V lookup: CDR1 LNHDA, CDR2 SQIVND (reference sequence). CDR3 length: 15 amino acids. V lost 9 bases, J lost 7 bases, and 11 bases stayed unmatched. For the CDR3, the DNA is TGTGCCAGCCACGAAGTCGGACAGGGAAATTCACCCCTCCACTTT. Residues: CASHEVGQGNSPLHF.

This clonotype was observed a handful of times. V and J are TRBV2 and TRBJ2-5; 10 bases are a match to TRBD2. CDR3 length: 14 amino acids. Trimming at V came to 6 bases and at J to 6 bases, leaving 7 bases not matched to a gene. Germline V gene lookup returns CDR1 SNHLY and CDR2 FYNNEI. CDR3: CASSPLAGLKTQYF. The CDR3 coding sequence is TGTGCCAGCAGCCCACTAGCGGGGTTGAAGACCCAGTACTTC.

This clonotype occurred a few times. The rearrangement uses TRBV7-2 and TRBJ2-5; D not certain. Trimming shortened V by 0 bases and J by 4 bases, and 9 bases separated the two germline ends. From germline, CDR1 is SGHTA and CDR2 FQGNSA. The CDR3 runs 14 residues. For the CDR3, the DNA is TGTGCCAGCAGCTTAGCGAAGGCAGCAGAGACCCAGTACTTC. Residues: CASSLAKAAETQYF.

This clonotype was observed at least ten times. The chain uses TRBV7-9 and TRBJ2-1; no firm D call. This CDR3 comprises 13 residues. Germline-derived CDR1 and CDR2 are SEHNR and FQNEAQ (reference sequence). The CDR3 DNA reads TGTTCCCTGCAGGTCAGCTCCTACAATGAGCAGTTCTTC. This codes for CSLQVSSYNEQFF.

This clonotype was counted only a few times. The CDR3 reads CSALDSGIVADTQYF. The CDR3 DNA sequence: TGCAGCGCCTTGGACTCCGGGATCGTAGCAGATACGCAGTATTTT. The J gene is TRBJ2-3, the V gene TRBV29-1; tentative D call: TRBD2 (5 bases). The CDR3 sequence is 15 residues long. CDR1 and CDR2 from the germline V gene are SQVTM and ANQGSEA. The V gene lost 7 bases and the J gene lost 4 bases, with 21 bases spanning the gap.

The J gene is TRBJ2-2, the V gene TRBV5-1, with 9 bases lining up with TRBD2. Losses at the gene ends were 3 bases for V and 3 bases for J; bases not matched to a gene: 3. The CDR3 extends over 15 amino acids. CDR1 SGHRS and CDR2 YFSETQ come from the germline V gene. CDR3 bases: TGCGCCAGCAGCTCGCGGGGGGGCCACACCGGGGAGCTGTTTTTT. It specifies CASSSRGGHTGELFF.

This clonotype was seen more than once but under ten times. The chain carries TRBV6-2 or TRBV6-3 and TRBJ2-7; 7 bases map to TRBD2. Germline-derived CDR1 and CDR2 are MNHEY and SVGEGT. With V trimmed by 0 bases and J by 4 bases, 6 bases remained unmatched. This CDR3 region has 15 residues. The chain's CDR3 is CASSYSTGGRYEQYF. CDR3 bases: TGTGCCAGCAGTTACTCGACGGGGGGTCGGTACGAGCAGTACTTC.

At least ten counts were recorded for this clonotype. This chain connects TRBV12-3 or TRBV12-4 to TRBJ1-5, with 11 positions matching TRBD1. The CDR3 length is 15 residues. Trimming cost V 0 bases and J 6 bases; bases outside gene matches: 1. The CDR3 coding sequence is TGTGCCAGCAGTTTAGCGGGACAGGGGGGTCAGCCCCAGCATTTT. Its translation is CASSLAGQGGQPQHF.